These 24 T cell receptor beta chains originate from one sample sequenced in a study of T-cell memory formation after mild COVID-19. TCRdb called the 5' RACE reads again in MiXCR, with one record for every CDR3 protein. The data hold a few hundred thousand distinct CDR3 sequences, with around 28% observed a single time. The sequenced material came from PBMCs or a T cell subset sorted from them (not recorded which). Receptor source: an adult woman who had mild COVID-19 (a few samples of this study predate the infection). Cell type and time point are not known.

The rearrangement links TRBV5-1 to TRBJ1-2; TRBD1 agrees at 9 bases. The germline V gene encodes CDR1 SGHRS and CDR2 YFSETQ. The ends lost 2 bases at V and 12 bases at J; junction bases unmatched: 20. The CDR3 extends over 17 amino acids. CDR3 in DNA: TGCGCCAGCAGCTTAGACCCGGACAGGGGAGGATTCGGTAGTGACACCTTC. Amino acid sequence: CASSLDPDRGGFGSDTF. Using reference TRBV5-1 and TRBJ1-2 for the parts outside the CDR3, the full variable domain is KAGVTQTPRYLIKTRGQQVTLSCSPISGHRSVSWYQQTPGQGLQFLFEYFSETQRNKGNFPGRFSGRQFSNSRSEMNVSTLELGDSALYLCASSLDPDRGGFGSDTFGSGTRLTVV.

This clonotype was seen once. The chain is built from TRBV5-1 and TRBJ1-5; D may be TRBD1 (6 bases). Germline V gene data show CDR1 as SGHRS and CDR2 as YFSETQ. The CDR3 has 15 amino acids. Trimming cost V 7 bases and J 4 bases, with 18 bases left between them. The CDR3 reads CASSQSGGRNQPQHF. DNA for the CDR3: TGCGCCAGCTCCCAATCGGGGGGGCGAAATCAGCCCCAGCATTTT.

The chain has TRBV12-3 or TRBV12-4 and TRBJ2-5, with a possible D match to TRBD2 (5 bases). V lost 1 base and J lost 4, with 10 bases in between. The CDR3 runs 14 residues. CDR3 sequence reads: CASSLELVRETQYF. DNA for the CDR3: TGTGCCAGCAGTTTAGAACTAGTTCGAGAGACCCAGTACTTC.

This clonotype has a handful of counts. The V call is TRBV12-3 or TRBV12-4, the J call TRBJ1-1; 9 positions match TRBD1. Trimming removed 4 bases from V and 1 base from J; junction bases left unmatched: 4. This CDR3 comprises 15 residues. CDR3 nucleotides: TGTGCCAGCAGTTCCAGGGGACAGGGGAACACTGAAGCTTTCTTT. This translates into CASSSRGQGNTEAFF.

This clonotype was counted a few times. The CDR3 is CASSPGQGPNIQYF. The CDR3 bases are TGTGCCAGCAGCCCCGGACAGGGGCCAAACATTCAGTACTTC. The chain links TRBV6-5 to TRBJ2-4; TRBD1 matches 9 bases. The V gene's germline CDR1 is MNHEY and CDR2 SVGAGI. The J segment lost 6 bases and the V segment lost 6 bases, leaving 6 bases of the junction unmatched. The CDR3 runs 14 residues.

The chain combines TRBV28 with TRBJ1-2; a weak D match, TRBD1 (6 bases). V was cut by 3 bases and J by 8 bases, with 13 bases left in between. The CDR3 extends over 13 amino acids. The germline V gene encodes CDR1 MDHEN and CDR2 SYDVKM. CDR3 residues: CASSFGGAGGYTF. In nucleotides, the CDR3 is TGTGCCAGCAGTTTCGGGGGCGCGGGAGGCTACACCTTC.

This clonotype has a handful of counts. V is TRBV7-8 and J is TRBJ2-7; 14 nucleotides align to TRBD2. The junction had 7 bases not matched to a gene; V was cut back by 5 bases and J by 7 bases. Germline V gives CDR1 SGHVS, CDR2 FQNEAQ. The CDR3 length is 15 residues. The CDR3 here is CASSLGTSGSREQYF. The CDR3, as DNA: TGTGCCAGCAGCCTAGGGACTAGCGGGAGTAGAGAGCAGTACTTC.

The V call is TRBV7-3, the J call TRBJ2-2; the D gene is possibly TRBD1 (5 bases). CDR1 and CDR2 from the germline V gene are SGHTA and FQGTGA. This CDR3 is 16 amino acids long. V lost 4 bases, J lost 5 bases, and 17 bases lay in between. The CDR3 DNA reads as TGTGCCAGCAGCTCCCTCGCAGCAGGGATTACCGGGGAGCTGTTTTTT. Protein: CASSSLAAGITGELFF.

The gene calls are TRBV13 and TRBJ1-2; D is ambiguous. Germline V lookup: CDR1 PRHDT, CDR2 FYEKMQ (reference sequence). The CDR3 has 14 amino acids. Trimming stripped 3 bases from V and 4 bases from J, with 12 bases between. This CDR3 reads CASSLQRTSYGYTF. Written as DNA, the CDR3 is TGTGCCAGCAGCTTGCAAAGGACCAGCTATGGCTACACCTTC.

This clonotype was detected a few times. The CDR3 DNA reads TGCAGCGTTGACGTAGCGGGAGTGGGAGAGCAGTACTTC. It is translated as CSVDVAGVGEQYF. The gene calls are TRBV29-1 and TRBJ2-7; 9 bases match TRBD2. CDR1 SQVTM and CDR2 ANQGSEA come from the germline V gene. The CDR3 runs 13 residues. V lost 3 bases and J lost 7; bases outside the gene matches: 7.

This clonotype appeared a few times. The rearrangement joins TRBV5-1 to TRBJ2-5; D is possibly TRBD1 (6 bases). The CDR3 consists of 13 residues. Trimming took off 8 bases at V and 5 bases at J, with 16 bases between the two ends. Germline values: CDR1 SGHRS, CDR2 YFSETQ. This CDR3 is CARRGWASETQYF. CDR3 in DNA: TGCGCCAGAAGGGGGTGGGCTTCGGAGACCCAGTACTTC.

The rearrangement uses TRBV7-9 and TRBJ1-1; no clear D gene. The germline V gene encodes CDR1 SEHNR and CDR2 FQNEAQ (reference sequence). The CDR3 loop spans 11 amino acids. V shed 5 bases and J shed 10 bases, with 11 bases lying between them. CDR3 loop: CASSLSILAFF. DNA for the CDR3: TGTGCCAGCAGCCTTAGCATATTAGCTTTCTTT.

This rearrangement joins TRBV29-1 to TRBJ2-5, with D tentatively TRBD2 (6 bases). V lost 7 bases and J lost 1, with 10 bases in between. There are 12 residues in the CDR3. Looked up from germline, CDR1 is SQVTM and CDR2 is ANQGSEA. The CDR3 here is CSGTMSQETQYF. The CDR3 DNA is TGCAGCGGGACTATGTCCCAAGAGACCCAGTACTTC.

This clonotype turned up a few times. The chain combines TRBV6-2 or TRBV6-3 with TRBJ2-6, with D possibly TRBD2 on 5 matching bases. The ends were cut back, 0 bases at V and 3 bases at J, with 6 bases in the middle. The CDR3 covers 15 residues. In germline, CDR1 is MNHEY, CDR2 SVGEGT. CDR3 sequence: CASSYSRDGANVLTF. CDR3 bases: TGTGCCAGCAGTTACTCGAGGGATGGGGCCAACGTCCTGACTTTC.

The V call is TRBV12-3 or TRBV12-4, the J call TRBJ2-5; 13 bases are shared with TRBD2. The CDR3 is 17 amino acids. The ends lost 2 bases at V and 4 bases at J; junction bases unmatched: 7. The CDR3 bases are TGTGCCAGCAGTTTACAAACTAGCGGGGGGGCCGTAGAGACCCAGTACTTC. Amino acids: CASSLQTSGGAVETQYF.

V and J are TRBV4-1 and TRBJ2-7, with a tentative D call TRBD1 (5 bases). Trimming removed 1 base at V and 0 bases at J, with 13 bases between. The CDR3 totals 16 residues. CDR1 MGHRA and CDR2 YSYEKL come from the germline V gene. For the CDR3, the DNA is TGCGCCAGCAGCCAAGTACCAGGGCCTAGCTCCTACGAGCAGTACTTC. Amino acid sequence: CASSQVPGPSSYEQYF.

This clonotype turned up a few times. The chain joins TRBV10-3 to TRBJ2-5; 10 nucleotides align to TRBD2. Trimming took 3 bases from V and 5 from J; bases not matched to a gene: 6. The CDR3 loop spans 15 amino acids. CDR1 ENHRY and CDR2 SYGVKD come from the germline V gene. The CDR3 protein is CAISEGSGRLETQYF. Written as DNA, the CDR3 is TGTGCCATCAGTGAAGGTAGCGGGAGGCTTGAGACCCAGTACTTC.

A few counts support this clonotype. This chain uses TRBV11-2 with TRBJ1-6; the match to TRBD1 covers 7 bases. The CDR3 is 15 residues long. The germline CDR1 and CDR2 sequences are SGHAT and FQNNGV. Trimming removed 0 bases from V and 7 bases from J; junction bases left unmatched: 3. CDR3 residues: CASSLETGINSPLHF. The CDR3, as DNA: TGTGCCAGCAGCTTAGAGACAGGGATAAATTCACCCCTCCACTTT.

The chain joins TRBV20-1 to TRBJ1-1; no definite D call. CDR3 length equals 12 residues. V lost 6 bases and J 3 bases, leaving 11 bases between the germline ends. Germline lookup yields CDR1 DFQATT and CDR2 SNEGSKA (reference sequence). CDR3: CSARPPDTEAFF. Here the CDR3 DNA reads TGCAGTGCCCGCCCCCCAGACACTGAAGCTTTCTTT.

This chain uses TRBV9 with TRBJ2-3; perhaps D is TRBD1 or TRBD2 (5 bases each). The germline CDR1 and CDR2 sequences are SGDLS and YYNGEE. Trimming stripped 0 bases from V and 6 bases from J, with 17 bases between. The CDR3 totals 16 residues. The DNA of the CDR3 is TGTGCCAGCAGCGTAGAGTGGACTGCAGGGTTGGATACGCAGTATTTT. As protein: CASSVEWTAGLDTQYF.

This clonotype was seen only a few times. This chain joins TRBV27 and TRBJ1-2, with 7 positions matching TRBD1. This CDR3 is 12 amino acids long. The ends lost 6 bases at V and 2 bases at J; junction bases unmatched: 0. CDR1 and CDR2 (germline): MNHEY, SMNVEV (reference sequence). The CDR3, as DNA: TGTGCCAGCAGGGGACAGAACTATGGCTACACCTTC. Amino acid sequence: CASRGQNYGYTF.

The chain links TRBV12-3 or TRBV12-4 to TRBJ1-2; TRBD1 might be the D (5 bases). This CDR3 has 14 residues. Trimming stripped 7 bases from V and 7 bases from J, with 19 bases between. The CDR3: CASIYPDRVRGYTF. In DNA form, the CDR3 reads TGTGCCAGCATCTACCCTGACAGAGTTCGTGGCTACACCTTC.

This clonotype was counted only a few times. V gene TRBV18 combines with J gene TRBJ2-7, with D maybe TRBD2 (5 bases). The germline V gene encodes CDR1 KGHSH and CDR2 LQKENI. The CDR3 runs 14 residues. With 4 bases removed from V and 5 bases from J, the gap between germline ends came to 15 bases. CDR3 sequence: CASSLSSGNHEQYF. The CDR3 DNA is TGTGCCAGCTCACTTTCGTCCGGGAACCACGAGCAGTACTTC.

This clonotype was counted between two and nine times. The chain has TRBV12-3 or TRBV12-4 and TRBJ2-1; D tentatively fits TRBD1 or TRBD2 (5 bases each). The CDR3 sequence is 15 residues long. V was cut by 6 bases and J by 9 bases, with 21 bases left in between. CDR3 nucleotides: TGTGCCAGCAGCCTCCCCTTCGGGGACGTCGGTGAGCAGTTCTTC. Translated, it gives CASSLPFGDVGEQFF.